This T cell receptor beta chain was observed in a study of technical replicates of blood from a handful of donors. Germline assignment: CDR1 SEHNR and CDR2 FQNEAQ (reference sequence). This CDR3 comprises 15 residues. Trimming shortened V by 5 bases and J by 2 bases, and 13 bases separated the two germline ends. This table comes from immunoSEQ multiplex PCR, and its TCRdb copy is limited to in-frame clones, with some not included. The sample carries 82,000 or so clones, 96% recorded once. Sequencing input: T cells isolated from PBMCs. This sequence was found in a human donor in good health. V is TRBV7-9 and J is TRBJ2-1, with TRBD2 as a possible D gene (6 bases). The CDR3 DNA follows: TGTGCCAGCAGCCACGAGCTAGCGCCCTACAATGAGCAGTTCTTC. Its protein is CASSHELAPYNEQFF.